This is a list of T cell receptor beta chains from one sample in a study of blood T cell repertoires in COVID-19. The assay was immunoSEQ multiplex PCR, and TCRdb's table has in-frame clones only and misses some. The table has roughly 500,000 clones, 80% to 90% seen once. The specimen was peripheral blood. These receptors came from a human donor in a cohort sampled during active COVID-19. The CDR3 runs from the conserved cysteine through the conserved F or W. D genes are given only for firm matches. Size values are once, few and many counts, or a class for expanded clones, and some rows have none.

D gene	J gene	clone size	CDR3 length	V gene	CDR3 DNA	CDR3 protein
NA	TRBJ1-1	NA	13	TRBV12-3/TRBV12-4	TGTGCCAGCAGTTTTTACAGGGATGCTGAAGCTTTCTTT	CASSFYRDAEAFF
TRBD1	TRBJ1-3	NA	14	TRBV2	TGTGCCAGCAGGGGACAGGGTTCTGGAAACACCATATATTTT	CASRGQGSGNTIYF
TRBD2	TRBJ2-7	NA	14	TRBV11-3	TGTGCCAGCAGCAGGACTAGCTTATCCTACGAGCAGTACTTC	CASSRTSLSYEQYF
NA	TRBJ2-3	NA	15	TRBV7-8	TGTGCCAGCAGCTTAGCGGGCGGACACACAGATACGCAGTATTTT	CASSLAGGHTDTQYF
NA	TRBJ1-6	NA	14	TRBV7-9	TGTGCCAGCAGCTTATCCGGGGTGGGGTCACCCCTCCACTTT	CASSLSGVGSPLHF
TRBD1	TRBJ1-2	NA	14	TRBV5-4	TGTGCCAGCAGCTCGGACAGGGGAATCTATGGCTACACCTTC	CASSSDRGIYGYTF
TRBD2	TRBJ2-1	NA	16	TRBV9	TGTGCCAGCAGCCCCCGCCCGACTAGCGGGCACAATGAGCAGTTCTTC	CASSPRPTSGHNEQFF
NA	TRBJ2-5	few	13	TRBV12-3/TRBV12-4	TGTGCCAGCATCCTCACATCGGGGGAGACCCAGTACTTC	CASILTSGETQYF
TRBD1	TRBJ1-6	once	14	TRBV7-2	TGTGCCAGCAGGCCCGACAGGGGGTATTCACCCCTCCACTTT	CASRPDRGYSPLHF
NA	TRBJ1-1	NA	15	TRBV6-5	TGTGCCAGCAGTTACAGGGGTGGGGTGAACACTGAAGCTTTCTTT	CASSYRGGVNTEAFF
NA	TRBJ1-6	NA	14	TRBV5-1	TGCGCCAGCAGCCTTGGGGGCCTGGGTTCACCCCTCCACTTT	CASSLGGLGSPLHF
TRBD1	TRBJ1-4	NA	14	TRBV5-1	TGCGCCAGCAGCTTGAAAGGGGGCAATGAAAAACTGTTTTTT	CASSLKGGNEKLFF
NA	TRBJ1-1	once	12	TRBV28	TGTGCCAGCAGTGCCTGGCAGCGGGAAGCTTTCTTT	CASSAWQREAFF
NA	TRBJ1-5	few	16	TRBV3-1/TRBV3-2	TGTGCCAGCAGCCAAGACGCCGACGCCGCGGGTCAGCCCCAGCATTTT	CASSQDADAAGQPQHF
NA	TRBJ1-2	NA	12	TRBV10-3	TGTGCCATCAGCGTTACAAAGTATGGCTACACCTTC	CAISVTKYGYTF
TRBD1	TRBJ2-7	NA	16	TRBV7-9	TGTGCCAGCAGCTCCTACACAGGGGGCACTAATTACGAGCAGTACTTC	CASSSYTGGTNYEQYF
NA	TRBJ1-5	NA	15	TRBV30	TGTGCCTGGAGTCCGGCGGTGGGGGGAGGCCAGCCCCAGCATTTT	CAWSPAVGGGQPQHF
TRBD2	TRBJ2-7	NA	15	TRBV10-1	TGCGCCAGCAGTGAGTCCAGAGGGAGGGCCTACGAGCAGTACTTC	CASSESRGRAYEQYF
TRBD1	TRBJ2-7	NA	14	TRBV6-2/TRBV6-3	TGTGCCAGCAGTATCCAGGGGGCGGTCTACGAGCAGTACTTC	CASSIQGAVYEQYF
NA	TRBJ2-3	NA	18	TRBV3-1/TRBV3-2	TGTGCCAGCAGCCATTCTCTTGCCGGAGTTCCTAGCACAGATACGCAGTATTTT	CASSHSLAGVPSTDTQYF
NA	TRBJ2-7	NA	15	TRBV24-1	TGTGCCACCAGTGATTCCCGGAGCAGCTCCTACGAGCAGTACTTC	CATSDSRSSSYEQYF
NA	TRBJ2-5	NA	16	TRBV7-9	TGTGCCAGCAGCTTCTACCGTTCGGGAGAAGATGAGACCCAGTACTTC	CASSFYRSGEDETQYF
TRBD1	TRBJ1-1	NA	19	TRBV2	TGTGCCAGCAGTGAACCCAACCGGGAACAGGGGGATTGGGAGACTGAAGCTTTCTTT	CASSEPNREQGDWETEAFF
NA	TRBJ2-5	NA	13	TRBV10-3	TGTGCCATCCCGAGGCGGGTTCAAGAGACCCAGTACTTC	CAIPRRVQETQYF
NA	TRBJ1-1	few	12	TRBV7-3	TGTGCCAGCAGCAGTATCGGCACTGAAGCTTTCTTT	CASSSIGTEAFF
TRBD1	TRBJ1-2	few	15	TRBV7-3	TGTGCCAGCAGCTTAATTTCCAGGGGGCTTGGAGGCTACACCTTC	CASSLISRGLGGYTF
NA	TRBJ2-7	NA	15	TRBV13	TGTGCCAGCAGCCGGGGTGGGTTACCCTCCTACGAGCAGTACTTC	CASSRGGLPSYEQYF
TRBD2	TRBJ2-3	once	15	TRBV5-1	TGCGCCAGCAGCTTGGGACTAGCGGGATTAGATACGCAGTATTTT	CASSLGLAGLDTQYF
TRBD1	TRBJ2-3	NA	14	TRBV5-1	TGCGCCAGCAGCTTGGGCGGCAGGGGGGATACGCAGTATTTT	CASSLGGRGDTQYF
TRBD2	TRBJ2-5	NA	16	TRBV5-1	TGCGCCAGCAGCTTGGATTCTAGCGGGCGCCAAGAGACCCAGTACTTC	CASSLDSSGRQETQYF